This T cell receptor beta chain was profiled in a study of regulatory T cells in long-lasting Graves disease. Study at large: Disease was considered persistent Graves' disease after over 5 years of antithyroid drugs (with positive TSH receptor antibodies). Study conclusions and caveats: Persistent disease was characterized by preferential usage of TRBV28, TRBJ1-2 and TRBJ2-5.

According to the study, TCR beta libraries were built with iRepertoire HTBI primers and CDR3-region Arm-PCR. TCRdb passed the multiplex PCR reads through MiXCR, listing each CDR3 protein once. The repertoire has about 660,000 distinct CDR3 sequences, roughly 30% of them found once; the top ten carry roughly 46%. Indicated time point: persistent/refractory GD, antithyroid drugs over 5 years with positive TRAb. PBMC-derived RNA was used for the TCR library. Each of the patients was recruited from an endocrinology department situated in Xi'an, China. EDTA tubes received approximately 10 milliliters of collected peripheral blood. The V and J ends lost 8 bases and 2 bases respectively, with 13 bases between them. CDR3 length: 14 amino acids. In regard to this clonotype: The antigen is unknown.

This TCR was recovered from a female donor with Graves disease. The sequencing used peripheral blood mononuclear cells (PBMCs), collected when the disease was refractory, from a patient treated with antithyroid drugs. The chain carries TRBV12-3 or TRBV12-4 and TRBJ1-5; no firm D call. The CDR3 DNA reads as TGTGCCAGCTCCCCTTCCCCTGGCAATCAGCCCCAGCATTTT. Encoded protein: CASSPSPGNQPQHF.